A single sample gave rise to the 10 T cell receptor beta chains below, sequenced in a study of blood T cell repertoires in COVID-19. Sequenced by immunoSEQ multiplex PCR; TCRdb stores in-frame clones only, minus some. Among about 470,000 clones listed, around 90% were seen once. The sequenced sample was PBMCs or T cells enriched from blood (not recorded which). The source of these receptors is a woman aged 18-29 years who had recovered from COVID-19.

The CDR3 nucleotides are TGTGCCTGGAGCCCGGGACAGGGGGCTACCTATGGCTACACCTTC. Its protein product is CAWSPGQGATYGYTF. The J gene is TRBJ1-2, the V gene TRBV30; 12 nucleotides align to TRBD1. The CDR3 runs 15 residues. Germline assignment: CDR1 GTSNPN and CDR2 SVGIG (reference sequence). V was clipped by 3 bases and J by 4 bases; unmatched bases: 6.

The V call is TRBV7-2, the J call TRBJ2-5, with D hard to call. CDR1 is SGHTA, CDR2 FQGNSA, per germline. Trimming stripped 2 bases from V and 5 bases from J, with 9 bases between. This CDR3 spans 13 amino acids. CDR3 DNA: TGTGCCAGCAGCTTATCCCCCGAGGAGACCCAGTACTTC. Its translation is CASSLSPEETQYF.

The rearrangement joins TRBV6-1 to TRBJ1-1; 8 nucleotides line up with TRBD1. J was trimmed by 7 bases and V by 5 bases; bases with no gene match: 9. Germline loops: CDR1 MNHNS, CDR2 SASEGT. This CDR3 region has 14 residues. This chain's CDR3 is CASSSTGESGEAFF. The CDR3 nucleotides are TGTGCCAGCAGTTCGACAGGGGAATCGGGTGAAGCTTTCTTT.

The gene calls are TRBV4-1 and TRBJ1-4; no reliable D call. This CDR3 has 14 amino acids. The germline V and J ends were trimmed by 2 bases and 11 bases, with 15 bases remaining between them. Germline-derived CDR1 and CDR2 are MGHRA and YSYEKL. In DNA, the CDR3 is TGCGCCAGCAGCCAACTCGACGGGGTTGTGAAACTGTTTTTT. Translation: CASSQLDGVVKLFF.

The rearrangement joins TRBV10-3 to TRBJ2-2; tentative D call: TRBD2 (5 bases). Trimming took 7 bases from V and 8 from J, leaving 11 bases between them. Looked up from germline, CDR1 is ENHRY and CDR2 is SYGVKD. The CDR3 length is 12 residues. The CDR3 sequence is CAITDGGGELFF. In nucleotides, the CDR3 is TGTGCCATCACCGATGGAGGAGGGGAGCTGTTTTTT.

The count of this clone is one. One end of the junction fails to match germline, which may point to a read error. This chain joins TRBV7-7 and TRBJ2-2, with D perhaps TRBD1 (6 bases). CDR1 SSHAT and CDR2 FNYEAQ come from the germline V gene (reference sequence). The CDR3 loop spans 15 amino acids. The CDR3 loop reads CASSTGGPNTGELFF. CDR3 sequence (DNA): TGTGCTAGCAGCACTGGGGGCCCGAACACCGGGGAGCTGTTTTTT.

The CDR3 DNA is TGTGCCAGCAGCCCCCGAGGGGGTAGTAACACTGAAGCTTTCTTT. As protein: CASSPRGGSNTEAFF. The chain has TRBV7-2 and TRBJ1-1; TRBD1 might be the D (6 bases). This CDR3 spans 15 amino acids. Germline V gene lookup returns CDR1 SGHTA and CDR2 FQGNSA. V was cut by 5 bases and J by 2 bases, with 15 bases left in between.

This chain connects TRBV7-2 to TRBJ2-3, with TRBD1 matching 8 bases. With 5 bases clipped from V and 3 bases from J, the junction kept 10 bases outside the gene matches. The CDR3 runs 16 residues. CDR1 and CDR2 (germline): SGHTA, FQGNSA. The CDR3 DNA reads as TGTGCCAGCAGCACCTGGACAGGGAAGGTAACAGATACGCAGTATTTT. It specifies CASSTWTGKVTDTQYF.

The chain has TRBV19 and TRBJ1-2; the D gene is possibly TRBD1 (5 bases). V was trimmed by 9 bases and J by 0 bases, leaving 14 bases between them. The V gene's germline CDR1 is LNHDA and CDR2 SQIVND (reference sequence). This CDR3 region has 14 residues. CDR3 in DNA: TGTGCCAGCAAGGACGGGGGGGCTAACTATGGCTACACCTTC. Amino acid sequence: CASKDGGANYGYTF.

V is TRBV5-6 and J is TRBJ2-6; tentatively, D is TRBD1 (6 bases). V lost 3 bases, J lost 2 bases, and 9 bases lay in between. The CDR3 extends over 15 amino acids. CDR1 and CDR2 from the germline V gene are SGHDT and YYEEEE. CDR3 loop: CASSSQGAGANVLTF. The CDR3 nucleotides are TGTGCCAGCAGCTCACAGGGTGCTGGGGCCAACGTCCTGACTTTC.